What follows describes a single T cell receptor (beta chain). As processed by the authors: Reference gene primers were amplified, and this amplification served to estimate nucleated cell counts. Data came from immunoSEQ multiplex PCR; TCRdb stores just in-frame clones and leaves some out. Clone size and the V and J calls come from that table; the DNA yielded D and trimming. This table holds about 300,000 clones, approximately 90% found once. The data are from a study of blood T cell repertoires in COVID-19. The overall study: In each case, the material was cDNA or gDNA derived from T cells, B-cell-depleted T cells, or PBMCs.

This CDR3 has 14 amino acids. The trim removed 1 base at V and 6 bases at J, leaving 1 base unmatched. Germline loops: CDR1 SGHDN, CDR2 FVKESK. The source of this sequence is a young woman who had recovered from COVID-19. The specimen was PBMCs or T cells enriched from blood (not recorded which). The V gene is TRBV14, the J gene TRBJ2-3; 10 bases line up with TRBD2. The CDR3 DNA follows: TGTGCCAGCAGCCAAGGTAGCGGGAGGGATACGCAGTATTTT. Its protein product is CASSQGSGRDTQYF.